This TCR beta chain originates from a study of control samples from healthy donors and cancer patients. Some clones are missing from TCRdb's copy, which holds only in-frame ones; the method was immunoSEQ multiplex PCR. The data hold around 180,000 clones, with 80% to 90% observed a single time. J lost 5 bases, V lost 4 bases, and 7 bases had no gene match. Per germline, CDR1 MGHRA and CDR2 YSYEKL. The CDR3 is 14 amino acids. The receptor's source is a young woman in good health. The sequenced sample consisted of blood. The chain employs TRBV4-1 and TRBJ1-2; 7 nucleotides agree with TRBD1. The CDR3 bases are TGCGCCAGCAGCCTAGGACGGACAGGATATGGCTACACCTTC. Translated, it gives CASSLGRTGYGYTF.